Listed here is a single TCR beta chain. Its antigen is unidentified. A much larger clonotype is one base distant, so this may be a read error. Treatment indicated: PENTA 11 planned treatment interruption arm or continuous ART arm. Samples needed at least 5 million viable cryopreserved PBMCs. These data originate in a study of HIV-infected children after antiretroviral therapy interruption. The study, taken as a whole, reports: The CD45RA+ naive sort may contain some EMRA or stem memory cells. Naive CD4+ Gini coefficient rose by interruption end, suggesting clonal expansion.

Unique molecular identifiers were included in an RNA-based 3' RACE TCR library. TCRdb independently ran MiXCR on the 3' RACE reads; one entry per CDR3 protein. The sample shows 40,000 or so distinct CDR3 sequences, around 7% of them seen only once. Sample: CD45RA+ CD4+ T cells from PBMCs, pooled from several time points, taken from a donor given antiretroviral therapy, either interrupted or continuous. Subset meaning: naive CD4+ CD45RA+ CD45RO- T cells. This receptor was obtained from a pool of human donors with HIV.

CDR3 sequence: CSVQDRSRANVLTF. The DNA for the CDR3 is TGCAGCGTCCAAGACAGATCTAGGGCCAACGTCCTGACTTTC. The chain recombines TRBV29-1 with TRBJ2-6; a weak D match, TRBD1 (5 bases). There are 14 residues in the CDR3. The ends were cut back, 6 bases at V and 5 bases at J, with 14 bases in the middle. The germline V gene has CDR1 SQVTM and CDR2 ANQGSEA. Drawing the rest from reference TRBV29-1 and TRBJ2-6, the complete variable domain is SAVISQKPSRDICQRGTSLTIQCQVDSQVTMMFWYRQQPGQSLTLIATANQGSEATYESGFVIDKFPISRPNLTFSTLTVSNMSPEDSSIYLCSVQDRSRANVLTFGAGSRLTVL.